These T cell receptor beta chains were read from a single sample in a study of T cells in Graves' hyperthyroidism and ophthalmopathy. In TCRdb, the multiplex PCR reads were re-called with MiXCR into one record per CDR3 protein. The data show about 210,000 distinct CDR3 sequences, with about 17% seen just once and about two fifths held by the top ten. What was sequenced was blood. The receptors derive from a man aged 40-49 years with Graves' hyperthyroidism. The CDR3 runs from the conserved cysteine through the conserved F or W. Each record gives: clone size, V gene, J gene, D gene, CDR3 length, CDR3 DNA, CDR3 protein. The D gene is left open where the match is weak. The size entry is marked missing in some rows and otherwise reads once, few, many or a size class.

>many|TRBV6-2/TRBV6-3|TRBJ2-1|TRBD1|15
TGTGCCAGCACCCGAGGGGGACAGGGCTACAATGAGCAGTTCTTC
CASTRGGQGYNEQFF
>many|TRBV7-9|TRBJ2-5|TRBD1|14
TGTGCCAGCAGCCAACTGGACACAGGGGCGTTTCTGTACTTC
CASSQLDTGAFLYF
>few|TRBV15|TRBJ1-5|-|15
TGTGCCACCAGCAAACTCCGGGCCAACAATCAGCCCCAGCATTTT
CATSKLRANNQPQHF
>-|TRBV6-1|TRBJ2-7|TRBD1|15
TGTGCCAGCAGTAGTCGCGGGACAGGGGGCGATGAGCAGTACTTC
CASSSRGTGGDEQYF
>few|TRBV6-5|TRBJ2-1|-|14
TGTGCCAGCAGTTACGACGGAGGGAAGGCTGAGCAGTTCTTC
CASSYDGGKAEQFF
>many|TRBV4-1|TRBJ2-7|-|14
TGCGCCAGCAGCCGACCGGGACTTTCCTACGAGCAGTACTTC
CASSRPGLSYEQYF
>-|TRBV20-1|TRBJ2-5|-|14
TGCAGTGCTCGCGGCGGGGGCCTACAAGAGACCCAGTACTTC
CSARGGGLQETQYF
>-|TRBV15|TRBJ2-7|TRBD2|16
TGTGCCACCAGCAGAGCCCCCAGCGGGGGGGCCTACGAGCAGTACTTC
CATSRAPSGGAYEQYF
>many|TRBV3-1|TRBJ1-2|-|14
TGTGCCAGCAGCTACTTGGACAGTCTCTATGGCTACACCTTC
CASSYLDSLYGYTF
>-|TRBV19|TRBJ1-1|TRBD1|17
TGTGCCAGTAGAACCATCCAGGGGGAGAAACTGAACACTGAAGCTTTCTTT
CASRTIQGEKLNTEAFF
>-|TRBV5-1|TRBJ2-2|-|14
TGCGCCAGCAGCTCCGGCGAGACGGTCGGGGAGCTGTTTTTT
CASSSGETVGELFF
>many|TRBV3-1|TRBJ1-2|-|14
TGTGCCAGCAGCCAAGTATCCAGGGGTAGAGGCTACACCTTC
CASSQVSRGRGYTF
>few|TRBV4-3|TRBJ1-1|-|16
TGCGCCAGCAGCCAAGATGGGGCAGAAATGAACACTGAAGCTTTCTTT
CASSQDGAEMNTEAFF
>many|TRBV15|TRBJ2-1|-|17
TGTGCCACCAGCAGAGATCAGCCAAGTTTGGGGGGCGGAGAGCAGTTCTTC
CATSRDQPSLGGGEQFF
>few|TRBV7-6|TRBJ1-5|-|15
TGTGCCAGCAGCTTGGGGGGGTTTAGCAATCAGCCCCAGCATTTT
CASSLGGFSNQPQHF
>-|TRBV28|TRBJ2-5|-|16
TGTGCCAGCAGTTTCCTTCAACGATCCCTCGGGGAGACCCAGTACTTC
CASSFLQRSLGETQYF
>-|TRBV6-1|TRBJ1-2|TRBD1|13
TGTGCCAGCAGTCCGACAGGGATTGGGGGCTACACCTTC
CASSPTGIGGYTF
>-|TRBV27|TRBJ2-3|TRBD2|19
TGTGCCAGCAGTTTATCGATGACTAGCGGGGCTTTGGGCACAGATACGCAGTATTTT
CASSLSMTSGALGTDTQYF
>-|TRBV28|TRBJ2-3|TRBD1|16
TGTGCCAGCAGCCTAGGACAGGGGGTCATCACAGATACGCAGTATTTT
CASSLGQGVITDTQYF
>few|TRBV9|TRBJ1-2|-|15
TGTGCCAGCAGCGTAGATCATGGGGGAGGTCGTGGCTACACCTTC
CASSVDHGGGRGYTF
>-|TRBV6-2/TRBV6-3|TRBJ2-5|TRBD1|12
TGTGCCAGCAGCCGCTCGGACAGGGGCCAGTACTTC
CASSRSDRGQYF
>many|TRBV7-2|TRBJ1-2|-|17
TGTGCCAGCAGCCCAACCAAGCCCAGGGACAAAAACTATGGCTACACCTTC
CASSPTKPRDKNYGYTF
>-|TRBV5-8|TRBJ2-2|-|17
TGTGCCAGCAGCTCGAGCCGGGATTTATATAACACCGGGGAGCTGTTTTTT
CASSSSRDLYNTGELFF
>many|TRBV12-3/TRBV12-4|TRBJ2-7|-|14
TGTGCCAGCAGTTTCGGCGAGGGGGCCTACGAGCAGTACTTC
CASSFGEGAYEQYF
>many|TRBV7-9|TRBJ2-1|-|12
TGTGCCAGCCAGACGGGGTCCAATGAGCAGTTCTTC
CASQTGSNEQFF
>many|TRBV5-1|TRBJ1-5|TRBD1|14
TGCGCCAGCAGCTTCGGGACAGGTGATCAGCCCCAGCATTTT
CASSFGTGDQPQHF
>many|TRBV20-1|TRBJ2-3|TRBD2|18
TGCAGTGCTAGAGGTCGGACTAGCGGGGGGCCTAGCACAGATACGCAGTATTTT
CSARGRTSGGPSTDTQYF
>few|TRBV19|TRBJ2-3|TRBD2|15
TGTGCCACGACTAGCGGGGGGACTAGCACAGATACGCAGTATTTT
CATTSGGTSTDTQYF
>-|TRBV7-2|TRBJ1-5|-|15
TGTGCCAGCAGCTTCGACGAGGGTGGGAATCAGCCCCAGCATTTT
CASSFDEGGNQPQHF
>few|TRBV5-8|TRBJ2-1|TRBD2|15
TGTGCCAGCAGCTTACGGGGGGGCCCGAACAATGAGCAGTTCTTC
CASSLRGGPNNEQFF
>-|TRBV2|TRBJ2-7|-|14
TGTGCCAGCAGTGGGAGGGTAGTCCCCTACGAGCAGTACTTC
CASSGRVVPYEQYF
>-|TRBV2|TRBJ2-3|TRBD2|15
TGTGCCAGCAGTAATGAAGCGGGGGGGCAAGATACGCAGTATTTT
CASSNEAGGQDTQYF
>many|TRBV7-8|TRBJ2-5|-|13
TGTGCCAGCAGCCAAACAGTCAAGAGACCCCAGTACTTC
CASSQTVKRPQYF
>-|TRBV7-8|TRBJ1-2|-|17
TGTGCCAGCAGCTTAGCTCCTTATGGCGGCGGGGGGGGTGGCTACACCTTC
CASSLAPYGGGGGGYTF
>-|TRBV4-2|TRBJ1-1|-|14
TGTGCCAGCAGCCAAGATGGCCCGAACACTGAAGCTTTCTTT
CASSQDGPNTEAFF
>many|TRBV5-1|TRBJ1-2|-|16
TGCGCCAGCAGCAGGGAAATGGCCAGGGCGGTCGATGGCTACACCTTC
CASSREMARAVDGYTF
>few|TRBV3-1|TRBJ2-1|-|14
TGTGCCAGCAGCCATGACCACTCCTACAATGAGCAGTTCTTC
CASSHDHSYNEQFF
>many|TRBV2|TRBJ2-2|TRBD2|17
TGTGCCAGCAGTGATGGTTCAGCGGGGGCCTACACCGGGGAGCTGTTTTTT
CASSDGSAGAYTGELFF
>many|TRBV30|TRBJ1-1|TRBD1|11
TGTGCCTGGAGGGGGACAGAATGGACTTTCTTT
CAWRGTEWTFF
>many|TRBV10-3|TRBJ2-7|-|11
TGTGCCATCACTCCTGGGGGCGAGCAGTACTTC
CAITPGGEQYF
>many|TRBV15|TRBJ2-7|-|16
TGTGCCACCAGCAGAGTTTCCAGAGGGTCGGACTACGAGCAGTACTTC
CATSRVSRGSDYEQYF
>few|TRBV11-3|TRBJ2-1|TRBD2|15
TGTGCCAGCTCCCGGACTAGCGGAAACCACAATGAGCAGTTCTTC
CASSRTSGNHNEQFF
>many|TRBV6-1|TRBJ1-1|-|14
TGTGCCAGCAGTGAACTGGGAATGAACACTGAAGCTTTCTTT
CASSELGMNTEAFF
>many|TRBV7-9|TRBJ2-7|TRBD1|14
TGTGCCAGCAGCTTCTCAGGGGGCGGCTACGAGCAGTACTTC
CASSFSGGGYEQYF
>many|TRBV2|TRBJ1-2|-|14
TGTGCCAGCAGTGTCGACGAACACGACTTGGGCTACACCTTC
CASSVDEHDLGYTF
>-|TRBV9|TRBJ2-2|-|15
TGTGCCAGCAGCGTCAGGACGGTGAACACCGGGGAGCTGTTTTTT
CASSVRTVNTGELFF
>-|TRBV28|TRBJ2-7|-|13
TGTGCCAGCAGTTTATTCGGGTCCTACGAGCAGTACTTC
CASSLFGSYEQYF
>many|TRBV20-1|TRBJ2-1|-|12
TGCAGTGCTTCGGACAGCGTCAATGAGCAGTTCTTC
CSASDSVNEQFF